The rows below give T cell receptor beta chains drawn from one sample of a study of shared T cell receptors in the human thymus. Only in-frame clones appear in the TCRdb table, and some are missing; sequencing was by immunoSEQ multiplex PCR. The data contain hundreds of thousands of clones, about 80% of them singletons. The same specimen was also included in a second study, on human thymus T cells.

The source material was thymocytes. These receptors were obtained from a boy in the first two years of life with a congenital heart defect. Both conserved end residues are part of each CDR3. The order of the fields is V gene, J gene, D gene, clone size, CDR3 DNA, CDR3 protein. A D gene is named only where the DNA matches it firmly. Size is omitted from some rows. Given values are once, few, many or a class for expanded clones.

>TRBV27|TRBJ2-1|.|.
TGTGCCAGCAGTTTGAGACTAGGCCCCTACAATGAGCAGTTCTTC
CASSLRLGPYNEQFF
>TRBV2|TRBJ1-5|.|.
TGTGCCAGCAGGTCTGGGGGTCCGGAGGGATCTAGTCAGCCCCAGCATTTT
CASRSGGPEGSSQPQHF
>TRBV30|TRBJ2-7|TRBD2|.
TGTGCCTGGAGTGTACCACTAGCGGGAGCCCTTAAGGGTTTC
CAWSVPLAGALKGF
>TRBV28|TRBJ1-1|.|few
TGTGCCAGCAGTTTTGTGTTGGAGGGGAACGCTTTCTTT
CASSFVLEGNAFF
>TRBV21-1|TRBJ2-7|.|.
TGTGCCAGCAGCAAGACAGGGGGGGAAAGCGAGCAGTACTTC
CASSKTGGESEQYF
>TRBV10-3|TRBJ2-7|.|.
TGTGCCATCAGACCTAGCGACCCCTCCTACGAGCAGTACTTC
CAIRPSDPSYEQYF
>TRBV30|TRBJ1-1|.|.
TGTGCCTGGAGCGCGGAGGAGTTCTGGAGGACTGAAGCTTTCTTT
CAWSAEEFWRTEAFF
>TRBV4-2|TRBJ2-3|TRBD2|.
TGTGCCAGCAGCCAAGATTTCGCGGGAGGCCTCACAGATACGCAGTATTTT
CASSQDFAGGLTDTQYF
>TRBV6-5|TRBJ2-5|TRBD2|.
TGTGCCAGCAGTAGCGGGAGGGCCAGGGAGACCCAGTACTTC
CASSSGRARETQYF
>TRBV4-3|TRBJ2-7|TRBD1|few
TGCGCCAGCAGCCAAGATTGGAGACAGGGAGACTACGAGCAGTACTTC
CASSQDWRQGDYEQYF
>TRBV15|TRBJ2-3|.|.
TGTGCCACCAGTAGAGAGCGTACGCAGTATTTT
CATSRERTQYF
>TRBV27|TRBJ2-1|TRBD1|.
TGTGCCAGCAGTTCGGACAGGGGGAGGGTCAATGAGCAGTTCTTC
CASSSDRGRVNEQFF
>TRBV7-8|TRBJ2-5|TRBD2|.
TGTGCCAGCAGCCCCCTAGCGGGAGAACAAGAGACCCAGTACTTC
CASSPLAGEQETQYF
>TRBV28|TRBJ2-1|.|few
TGTGCCAGCACGCGGATTAGAAGCGGTTCCTACAATGAGCAGTTCTTC
CASTRIRSGSYNEQFF
>TRBV6-1|TRBJ1-2|TRBD1|once
TGTGCCAGCAGTCCGGACAGGAGAAACTATGGCTACACCTTC
CASSPDRRNYGYTF
>TRBV6-1|TRBJ2-1|TRBD2|.
TGTGCCAGCAGTCCTAGTACTAGCGGGAGGTATGAGCAGTTCTTC
CASSPSTSGRYEQFF
>TRBV11-1|TRBJ2-7|TRBD2|.
TGTGCCAGCAGCCCTAGGACTAGCGGGGCAACCTACGAGCAGTACTTC
CASSPRTSGATYEQYF
>TRBV7-6|TRBJ2-7|TRBD2|once
TGTGCCAGCAGCTTAGTTCCCGGGACTAGCGGGAGCGTGGGCGAGCAGTACTTC
CASSLVPGTSGSVGEQYF
>TRBV7-7|TRBJ2-5|.|.
TGTGCCAGCAGCCCGGGGTACCAAGAGACCCAGTACTTC
CASSPGYQETQYF
>TRBV4-1|TRBJ2-4|TRBD1|.
TGCGCCAGCAGCCTGTGGACAGGGGTAGCCAAAAACATTCAGTACTTC
CASSLWTGVAKNIQYF
>TRBV4-3|TRBJ2-2|TRBD1|.
TGCGCCAGCAGCCACCGGGACAGGGCAATGACCGGGGAGCTGTTTTTT
CASSHRDRAMTGELFF
>TRBV14|TRBJ2-3|.|.
TGTGCCAGCAGCTCACGACAGATCACAGATACGCAGTATTTT
CASSSRQITDTQYF
>TRBV9|TRBJ2-7|.|.
TGTGCCAGCAGCGTAGGGGGCCAGGCCTACGAGCAGTACTTC
CASSVGGQAYEQYF
>TRBV19|TRBJ2-5|.|.
TGTGCCAGTAGTATAGGCGGGGGCCCGTACCAAGAGACCCAGTACTTC
CASSIGGGPYQETQYF
>TRBV29-1|TRBJ2-4|TRBD2|.
TGCAGCGTCTACACCGGGACTAGCGGGGCCAAAGCCTACATTCAGTACTTC
CSVYTGTSGAKAYIQYF
>TRBV10-1|TRBJ2-7|TRBD2|.
TGCGCCAGCGGCGGGAGGGTCAGCGAGCAGTACTTC
CASGGRVSEQYF
>TRBV7-9|TRBJ2-7|TRBD2|few
TGTGCCAGCAGCCTGGGCGCGGCGGGAGAAGGTTACGAGCAGTACTTC
CASSLGAAGEGYEQYF
>TRBV4-2|TRBJ2-7|TRBD1|.
TGTGCCAGCAGCCCCGGGACAGGGTTACCCTACGAGCAGTACTTC
CASSPGTGLPYEQYF
>TRBV7-9|TRBJ1-4|TRBD1|.
TGTGCCAGCAGCAGCGGACAGGGGGCCTGGAAACTGTTTTTT
CASSSGQGAWKLFF
>TRBV18|TRBJ1-1|.|.
TGTGCCAGCTCACCAGGTGGAACACCTAGAACTGAAGCTTTCTTT
CASSPGGTPRTEAFF
>TRBV25-1|TRBJ2-1|TRBD1|.
TGTGCCAGCACCCCGACAGGGCGCAATGAGCAGTTCTTC
CASTPTGRNEQFF
>TRBV6-5|TRBJ2-6|TRBD2|.
TGTGCCAGCAGTTACTTCGGGACTACCCGTATTCGCGTCCTGACTTTC
CASSYFGTTRIRVLTF
>TRBV5-6|TRBJ2-2|TRBD2|.
TGTGCCAGCAGCCGGGGACTAGCGGGAAACACCGGGGAGCTGTTTTTT
CASSRGLAGNTGELFF
>TRBV30|TRBJ2-2|TRBD1|.
TGTGCCTGGAGCCTAAATGACAGGGGGCTACCCGGGGAGCTGTTTTTT
CAWSLNDRGLPGELFF
>TRBV5-6|TRBJ2-1|.|few
TGTGCCAGCAGCTTAGGGGGATTCGATGAGCAGTTCTTC
CASSLGGFDEQFF
>TRBV9|TRBJ2-5|TRBD1|.
TGTGCCAGCAGTGGCGGACAGGGGACGGAGACCCAGTACTTC
CASSGGQGTETQYF
>TRBV30|TRBJ1-1|.|once
TGTGCCTCAGGGGAAGTTGAAGCTTTCTTT
CASGEVEAFF
>TRBV11-1|TRBJ2-7|.|once
TGTGCCAGCAGCCTGCTTCCGGGAGTCGGATACGAGCAGTACTTC
CASSLLPGVGYEQYF
>TRBV12-5|TRBJ2-1|TRBD2|few
TGTGCTAGTAGCGGGAGGGCCCTCGGGCCCTACAATGAGCAGTTCTTC
CASSGRALGPYNEQFF
>TRBV5-1|TRBJ1-5|.|.
TGCGCCAGCAGCTTGGCCTTCGGGCAGCCCCAGCATTTT
CASSLAFGQPQHF
>TRBV5-1|TRBJ2-5|.|.
TGCGCCAGCAGCCTGCCGGTCGGGCCACTAGGTAAACACCAAGAGACCCAGTACTTC
CASSLPVGPLGKHQETQYF
>TRBV5-5|TRBJ1-2|.|.
TGTGCCAGCAGCTTGGTTCAGGGCCCCATTTATGGCTACACCTTC
CASSLVQGPIYGYTF
>TRBV29-1|TRBJ2-2|TRBD1|.
TGCAGCGTGGACATCCGGGACAGGGCGTCCGGGGAGCTGTTTTTT
CSVDIRDRASGELFF
>TRBV30|TRBJ2-4|TRBD2|.
TGTGCCTGGAGTGTTGACGGGACTAGGGTCGACGGAGACATTCAGTACTTC
CAWSVDGTRVDGDIQYF
>TRBV9|TRBJ2-3|TRBD2|once
TGTGCCAGCAGCGGCGGGACTAGCGGGAGGGCCCACACAGATACGCAGTATTTT
CASSGGTSGRAHTDTQYF
>TRBV5-1|TRBJ2-2|TRBD1|.
TGCGCCAGCAGCTCCCGACAGGGGATCGGCGGGGAGCTGTTTTTT
CASSSRQGIGGELFF
>TRBV29-1|TRBJ2-7|TRBD1|.
TGCAGCGTCCTCAGGGGGAGAGGGGTCTACGAGCAGTACTTC
CSVLRGRGVYEQYF
>TRBV7-9|TRBJ2-5|.|few
TGTGCCAGCAGCTTGAAGGGGTACCAAGAGACCCAGTACTTC
CASSLKGYQETQYF
>TRBV19|TRBJ1-2|.|.
TGTGCCAGTAGTATCAACCAATCGGAGGGCTACACCTTC
CASSINQSEGYTF
>TRBV4-1|TRBJ1-4|TRBD1|few
TGCGCCAGCAGCCAAGGTCGACGGAACAGGGGAAGGGAAAAACTGTTTTTT
CASSQGRRNRGREKLFF
>TRBV4-1|TRBJ2-2|.|.
TGCGCCAGCAGCCAGAGCGAAGGGACTCCGAGCACCGGGGAGCTGTTTTTT
CASSQSEGTPSTGELFF
>TRBV14|TRBJ2-7|.|once
TGTGCCAGCAGCCCGACAGGCTCCTACGAGCAGTACTTC
CASSPTGSYEQYF
>TRBV6-5|TRBJ2-1|TRBD1|.
TGTGCCAGCAGTTCTAGGACAGGGGCAAGCAATGAGCAGTTCTTC
CASSSRTGASNEQFF
>TRBV28|TRBJ2-7|.|.
TGTGCCAGCAGCCTCGGGACATTCTCCTACGAGCAGTACTTC
CASSLGTFSYEQYF
>TRBV4-3|TRBJ2-1|TRBD2|few
TGCGCCAGCAGCCAAGATCGGGGCGGGAGGGTCAATGAGCAGTTCTTC
CASSQDRGGRVNEQFF
>TRBV7-2|TRBJ2-7|.|few
TGTGCCAGCAGCTTAGTTGAAGCGGGTAGCTCCTACGAGCAGTACTTC
CASSLVEAGSSYEQYF
>TRBV4-3|TRBJ2-7|TRBD2|.
TGCGCCAGCAGCCAAGATGGTCCCCTAGCGGGAGACGAGCAGTACTTC
CASSQDGPLAGDEQYF
>TRBV15|TRBJ2-4|.|.
TGTGCCACCAGCAGAGGGGACTCCAAAAACATTCAGTACTTC
CATSRGDSKNIQYF
>TRBV10-3|TRBJ1-5|TRBD1|.
TGTGCCATCAGGGCAGGGGGCCGTCAGCCCCAGCATTTT
CAIRAGGRQPQHF